One T cell receptor beta chain is described in this entry. No antigen is known for it. Germline V gene data show CDR1 as MGHRA and CDR2 as YSYEKL. The CDR3 has 14 residues. V lost 2 bases to trimming and J lost 6 bases; unmatched junction nucleotides: 4. TCRdb keeps only in-frame clones here, not all; method: immunoSEQ multiplex PCR. The table has about 39,000 clones, 90% to 95% seen once. The data were obtained in a study of graft-versus-host responses after intestinal transplantation. The clonotype originates from a human donor who was the organ donor for an intestinal transplant. This sample comprised unstimulated CD8+ T cells sorted from spleen or lymph node cells, obtained before transplant. The genes are TRBV4-1 and TRBJ1-5; 7 nucleotides line up with TRBD1. This CDR3 reads CASSQNRGSQPQHF. CDR3 in DNA: TGCGCCAGCAGCCAAAACAGGGGAAGTCAGCCCCAGCATTTT.